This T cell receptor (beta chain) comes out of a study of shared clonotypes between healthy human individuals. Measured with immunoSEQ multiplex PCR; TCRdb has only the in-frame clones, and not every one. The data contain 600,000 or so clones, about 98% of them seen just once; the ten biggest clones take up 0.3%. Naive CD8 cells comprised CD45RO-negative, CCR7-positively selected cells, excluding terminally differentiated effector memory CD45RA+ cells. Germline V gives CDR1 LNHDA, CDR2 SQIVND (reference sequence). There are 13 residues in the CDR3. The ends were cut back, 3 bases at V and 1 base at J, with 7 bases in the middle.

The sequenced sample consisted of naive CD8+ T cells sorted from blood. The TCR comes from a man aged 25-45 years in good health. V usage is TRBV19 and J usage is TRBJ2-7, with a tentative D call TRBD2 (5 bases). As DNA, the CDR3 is TGTGCCAGTAGTATGCGAGGGTCCTACGAGCAGTACTTC. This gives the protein CASSMRGSYEQYF.